This is a list of T cell receptor beta chains from one sample in a study of chemoradiotherapy in HPV16-positive cancers. Libraries were prepared by immunoSEQ multiplex PCR; TCRdb keeps only in-frame clonotypes and omits some of them. The sample lists approximately 15,000 clones, roughly 74% seen once, with about 9.1% in the top ten. Sample collection occurred from a patient who underwent chemoradiotherapy. The receptor set was obtained from a human donor with HPV-associated anogenital cancer. The CDR3 runs from the conserved cysteine through the conserved F or W. Each record gives: CDR3 DNA, CDR3 protein, CDR3 length, J gene, V gene, clone size, D gene. D genes are given only for firm matches. Only part of the rows carry a size: once, few, many, or a class if the clone is expanded.

DNA: TGCGCCAGCAGCTTGCAAATCGACAGGGGGCTATCTTCCACAGATACGCAGTATTTT
CDR3: CASSLQIDRGLSSTDTQYF
length: 19
J: TRBJ2-3
V: TRBV5-1
size: .
D: TRBD1

DNA: TGTGCCAGCAGCTCTACAGGTGGAAGGGCCCTTACCTATGGCTACACCTTC
CDR3: CASSSTGGRALTYGYTF
length: 17
J: TRBJ1-2
V: TRBV7-6
size: few
D: .

DNA: TGTGCCAGCGCAGGACAGGGGGGCAATCAGCCCCAGCATTTT
CDR3: CASAGQGGNQPQHF
length: 14
J: TRBJ1-5
V: TRBV6-1
size: .
D: TRBD1

DNA: TGCGCCAGCAGCTTGGGGGGACATGAAGCTTTCTTT
CDR3: CASSLGGHEAFF
length: 12
J: TRBJ1-1
V: TRBV5-1
size: once
D: .

DNA: TGTGCCCCTTCGACTGGAAACACCATATATTTT
CDR3: CAPSTGNTIYF
length: 11
J: TRBJ1-3
V: TRBV7-9
size: .
D: .

DNA: TGTGCCAGCTGTCGGGCTAGCAGTAACGAGCAGTACTTC
CDR3: CASCRASSNEQYF
length: 13
J: TRBJ2-7
V: TRBV6-1
size: few
D: .

DNA: TGTGCCAGCAGCTTATGGAGCGGGACGTCGCACGAGCAGTACTTC
CDR3: CASSLWSGTSHEQYF
length: 15
J: TRBJ2-7
V: TRBV11-2
size: .
D: TRBD2

DNA: TGCGCCAGCAAGGCCGGGACATCGAACACTGAAGCTTTCTTT
CDR3: CASKAGTSNTEAFF
length: 14
J: TRBJ1-1
V: TRBV5-1
size: .
D: .

DNA: TGTGCTAGCAGCTTAGACGGGAGCGGAAAGACCCAGTACTTC
CDR3: CASSLDGSGKTQYF
length: 14
J: TRBJ2-5
V: TRBV7-7
size: .
D: .

DNA: TGTGCCAGCAGCGGGAGGGCCGAGGAGCAGTTCTTC
CDR3: CASSGRAEEQFF
length: 12
J: TRBJ2-1
V: TRBV25-1
size: few
D: TRBD2

DNA: TGTGCCAGCAGTGAAGAACTAGCGGCAATCACAGATACGCAGTATTTT
CDR3: CASSEELAAITDTQYF
length: 16
J: TRBJ2-3
V: TRBV6-1
size: once
D: TRBD2

DNA: TGTGCCAGTAGTGGCGGGACAGCTTCCAATCAGCCCCAGCATTTT
CDR3: CASSGGTASNQPQHF
length: 15
J: TRBJ1-5
V: TRBV19
size: few
D: TRBD1

DNA: TGTGCCACCAGCGGGATGGGAGGGCGGGCCGACCTCCGGGACCTGAACACTGAAGCTTTCTTT
CDR3: CATSGMGGRADLRDLNTEAFF
length: 21
J: TRBJ1-1
V: TRBV15
size: .
D: .

DNA: TGTGCCATCAGCGACAGGGGCGGTCAGCCCCAGCATTTT
CDR3: CAISDRGGQPQHF
length: 13
J: TRBJ1-5
V: TRBV10-3
size: .
D: TRBD1

DNA: TGTGCCAGCAGTTTTCGTGTCGGCGTCCCTGAAAAACTGTTTTTT
CDR3: CASSFRVGVPEKLFF
length: 15
J: TRBJ1-4
V: TRBV6-6
size: .
D: .

DNA: TGTGCCAGCAGAACCTCGATGGATCGGCGCATCAACACTGAAGCTTTCTTT
CDR3: CASRTSMDRRINTEAFF
length: 17
J: TRBJ1-1
V: TRBV27
size: .
D: .

DNA: TGTGCCAGTAGTATCCAGGGCCAGCAGTACTTC
CDR3: CASSIQGQQYF
length: 11
J: TRBJ2-7
V: TRBV19
size: .
D: .

DNA: TGTGCCAGCAGCTTGTCGACAGGGAACTATGGCTACACCTTC
CDR3: CASSLSTGNYGYTF
length: 14
J: TRBJ1-2
V: TRBV11-2
size: once
D: TRBD1

DNA: TGTGCCAGCAGTTATCCCTACAGGGGGGCGAACACTGAAGCTTTCTTT
CDR3: CASSYPYRGANTEAFF
length: 16
J: TRBJ1-1
V: TRBV6-6
size: .
D: TRBD1

DNA: TGTGCCAGCAGCCAAGTCGAGGGGGCTAGCTCCTACGAGCAGTACTTC
CDR3: CASSQVEGASSYEQYF
length: 16
J: TRBJ2-7
V: TRBV4-2
size: few
D: TRBD1

DNA: TGTGCTAGTGGTTTGGGGGGCGAGCAGTACTTC
CDR3: CASGLGGEQYF
length: 11
J: TRBJ2-7
V: TRBV12-5
size: .
D: .

DNA: TGCGCCAGCAGCTGGCGGGGTGAAACTGAAGCTTTCTTT
CDR3: CASSWRGETEAFF
length: 13
J: TRBJ1-1
V: TRBV5-1
size: .
D: .

DNA: TGCGCCAGCAGCTTGTGGGGGAGTAGCACAGATACGCAGTATTTT
CDR3: CASSLWGSSTDTQYF
length: 15
J: TRBJ2-3
V: TRBV5-1
size: .
D: .

DNA: TGTGCCAGCAGGCGGGGGGGTACGTCGAGTGAAGCTTTCTTT
CDR3: CASRRGGTSSEAFF
length: 14
J: TRBJ1-1
V: TRBV2
size: .
D: .

DNA: TGTGCCAGCAGCATACGGGGACTAGCGGGAGAGGACAATGAGCAGTTCTTC
CDR3: CASSIRGLAGEDNEQFF
length: 17
J: TRBJ2-1
V: TRBV27
size: .
D: TRBD2

DNA: TGTGCCACCAGCGAGGGACAGGGGGATGGTAATGAAAAACTGTTTTTT
CDR3: CATSEGQGDGNEKLFF
length: 16
J: TRBJ1-4
V: TRBV15
size: few
D: TRBD1

DNA: TGTGCCAGCAGTGAAGCGACAGGGGGCTTTCAAGAGACCCAGTACTTC
CDR3: CASSEATGGFQETQYF
length: 16
J: TRBJ2-5
V: TRBV6-1
size: .
D: TRBD1

DNA: TGTGCCAGCAGCTCGGGGGGGCGGGGTTACAATGAGCAGTTCTTC
CDR3: CASSSGGRGYNEQFF
length: 15
J: TRBJ2-1
V: TRBV7-9
size: .
D: TRBD2

DNA: TGCGCCAGCAGCTGGGACGGATCCACTGAAGCTTTCTTT
CDR3: CASSWDGSTEAFF
length: 13
J: TRBJ1-1
V: TRBV5-1
size: .
D: .

DNA: TGTGCCAGCAGTGAAAAACTAGCGGGAGCGCCTCAGGCTACGCAGTATTTT
CDR3: CASSEKLAGAPQATQYF
length: 17
J: TRBJ2-3
V: TRBV6-1
size: .
D: TRBD2

DNA: TGTGCCAGCAGCTTAGCGCTAGGGGGGCAGCCCCAGCATTTT
CDR3: CASSLALGGQPQHF
length: 14
J: TRBJ1-5
V: TRBV7-8
size: .
D: .

DNA: TGTGCCAGCAGAGACGCGGGGACAGGAAACATTCAGTACTTC
CDR3: CASRDAGTGNIQYF
length: 14
J: TRBJ2-4
V: TRBV6-5
size: .
D: TRBD1

DNA: TGTGCCAGCAGAACGGGACAGGGGGTGGGAGGCTACACCTTC
CDR3: CASRTGQGVGGYTF
length: 14
J: TRBJ1-2
V: TRBV2
size: .
D: TRBD1

DNA: TGTGCCAGCAGTGAACTGGGCTCCTACGAGCAGTACTTC
CDR3: CASSELGSYEQYF
length: 13
J: TRBJ2-7
V: TRBV6-1
size: .
D: .

DNA: TGTGCCATCAGTGAGGACCTGCTTGCGGTGAACACTGAAGCTTTCTTT
CDR3: CAISEDLLAVNTEAFF
length: 16
J: TRBJ1-1
V: TRBV10-3
size: once
D: .

DNA: TGTGCCAGCAGCCGATCCGAGAGTCTCTCTAATGAGCAGTTCTTC
CDR3: CASSRSESLSNEQFF
length: 15
J: TRBJ2-1
V: TRBV7-6
size: .
D: .

DNA: TGTGCCAGTAGAGGGGGGAGCAATAATGAAAAACTGTTTTTT
CDR3: CASRGGSNNEKLFF
length: 14
J: TRBJ1-4
V: TRBV19
size: .
D: .

DNA: TGTGCCAGCAGCCCTCGAAGGGCCCAAGCTTTCTTT
CDR3: CASSPRRAQAFF
length: 12
J: TRBJ1-1
V: TRBV7-8
size: .
D: .

DNA: TGTGCCAGCTCACCACTAGCGGGACCCGCCGGGGAGCTGTTTTTT
CDR3: CASSPLAGPAGELFF
length: 15
J: TRBJ2-2
V: TRBV18
size: .
D: TRBD2

DNA: TGTGCCAGCAGCAAAGGTGGGGCGAGCACAGATACGCAGTATTTT
CDR3: CASSKGGASTDTQYF
length: 15
J: TRBJ2-3
V: TRBV5-5
size: .
D: .

DNA: TGTGCCAGCAGCTTCCCCCCTTACGGGAGTATCGGGGAGCTGTTTTTT
CDR3: CASSFPPYGSIGELFF
length: 16
J: TRBJ2-2
V: TRBV11-2
size: few
D: .

DNA: TGTGCCAGCGTCCAGTCTAATCAGCCCCAGCATTTT
CDR3: CASVQSNQPQHF
length: 12
J: TRBJ1-5
V: TRBV28
size: .
D: .

DNA: TGTGCCAGCAGCTGGGAGGGGCGGGAAGGTTACGGGCAGTTCTTC
CDR3: CASSWEGREGYGQFF
length: 15
J: TRBJ2-1
V: TRBV5-6
size: .
D: TRBD2

DNA: TGCGCCAGCAGCGCCAATGGACAGGGGGCCGGGGCAGATACGCAGTATTTT
CDR3: CASSANGQGAGADTQYF
length: 17
J: TRBJ2-3
V: TRBV5-1
size: .
D: TRBD1

DNA: TGCAGCGTTGGAGGGCAGGGGGCCGGGGAGCTGTTTTTT
CDR3: CSVGGQGAGELFF
length: 13
J: TRBJ2-2
V: TRBV29-1
size: few
D: TRBD1

DNA: TGTGCCAGCAGTCCGAGACAGGTCCAAGAGACCCAGTACTTC
CDR3: CASSPRQVQETQYF
length: 14
J: TRBJ2-5
V: TRBV27
size: once
D: .

DNA: TGTGCCAGCAGTCCTCCGGCATCATCGGACGGGTACGAGCAGTACTTC
CDR3: CASSPPASSDGYEQYF
length: 16
J: TRBJ2-7
V: TRBV6-4
size: few
D: .

DNA: TGTGCCAGCAGCGCAGGGACCCTGTGGGAGACCCAGTACTTC
CDR3: CASSAGTLWETQYF
length: 14
J: TRBJ2-5
V: TRBV9
size: .
D: .

DNA: TGTGCCAGCAGCTTAATTTCTACCAACACTGAAGCTTTCTTT
CDR3: CASSLISTNTEAFF
length: 14
J: TRBJ1-1
V: TRBV7-8
size: .
D: .

DNA: TGTGCCAGCAGCTTCGGACGGGATACTGGAAACACCATATATTTT
CDR3: CASSFGRDTGNTIYF
length: 15
J: TRBJ1-3
V: TRBV5-4
size: .
D: .

DNA: TGCGCCAGCAGCGCGGGACTACGCTACGAGCAGTACTTC
CDR3: CASSAGLRYEQYF
length: 13
J: TRBJ2-7
V: TRBV5-1
size: few
D: TRBD2

DNA: TGTGCCAGCTCACCCGCCGGGAGACAAGAGACCCAGTACTTC
CDR3: CASSPAGRQETQYF
length: 14
J: TRBJ2-5
V: TRBV18
size: .
D: .